This T cell receptor beta chain is drawn from a study of CD8 T cells in ankylosing spondylitis. Study observations and caveats: A TCR beta motif of about 8 highly homologous variants seemed to mark ankylosing spondylitis blood. The clones that were linked to disease were reported to be significantly enriched in matched synovial fluid samples from ankylosing spondylitis patients. Earlier literature documents some of the motif variants in reactive arthritis synovial fluid and blood.

The germline gives CDR1 MNHNS, CDR2 SASEGT. The V gene end was trimmed by 3 bases and the J gene end by 5 bases; junction bases not matched to a gene: 9. This CDR3 region has 15 residues. The authors made TCR beta libraries by quantitative 5'-RACE with molecular barcodes. One entry per CDR3 protein results from TCRdb running MiXCR on the 5' RACE reads. The data show approximately 350,000 distinct CDR3 sequences, roughly 14% seen once. Note on this clonotype: Its antigen remains unidentified.

The chain couples TRBV6-1 to TRBJ2-5; 7 nucleotides line up with TRBD1. This receptor was taken from a male donor with ankylosing spondylitis or in good health (not recorded which). Sequenced sample: blood, either unsorted or a sorted T cell fraction (not recorded which). The CDR3 DNA sequence: TGTGCCAGCAGTGAGCGAAGGGGGCGCGGGGAGACCCAGTACTTC. Residues: CASSERRGRGETQYF.